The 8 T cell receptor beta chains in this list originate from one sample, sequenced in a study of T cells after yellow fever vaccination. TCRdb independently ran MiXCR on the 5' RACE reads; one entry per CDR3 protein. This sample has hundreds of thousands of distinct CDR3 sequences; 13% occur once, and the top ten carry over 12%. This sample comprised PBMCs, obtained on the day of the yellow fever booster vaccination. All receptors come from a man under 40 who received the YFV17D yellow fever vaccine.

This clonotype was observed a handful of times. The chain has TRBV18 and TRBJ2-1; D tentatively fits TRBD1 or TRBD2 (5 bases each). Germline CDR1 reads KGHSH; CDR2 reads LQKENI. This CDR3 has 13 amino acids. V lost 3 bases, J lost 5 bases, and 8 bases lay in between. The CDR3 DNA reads TGTGCCAGCTCACCGGGGGTTCACAATGAGCAGTTCTTC. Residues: CASSPGVHNEQFF.

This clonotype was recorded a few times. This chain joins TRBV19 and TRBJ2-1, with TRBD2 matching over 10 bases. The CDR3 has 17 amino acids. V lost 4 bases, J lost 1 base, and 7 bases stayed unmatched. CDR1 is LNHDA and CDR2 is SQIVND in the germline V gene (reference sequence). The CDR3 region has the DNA TGTGCCAGTAGTAGGGCTAGCGGGAGATTATCCTACAATGAGCAGTTCTTC. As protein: CASSRASGRLSYNEQFF.

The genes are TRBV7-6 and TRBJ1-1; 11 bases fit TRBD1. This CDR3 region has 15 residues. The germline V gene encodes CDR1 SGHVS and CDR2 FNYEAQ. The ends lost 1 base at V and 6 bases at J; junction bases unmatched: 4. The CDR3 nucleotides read TGTGCCAGCAGCTTAGTCGCGGGACAGGGGGCTGAAGCTTTCTTT. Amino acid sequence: CASSLVAGQGAEAFF.

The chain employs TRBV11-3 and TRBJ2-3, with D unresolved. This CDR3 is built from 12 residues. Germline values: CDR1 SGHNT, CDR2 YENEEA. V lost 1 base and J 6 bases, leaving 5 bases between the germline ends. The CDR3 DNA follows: TGTGCCAGCAGCTTAGGCCACGATACGCAGTATTTT. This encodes CASSLGHDTQYF. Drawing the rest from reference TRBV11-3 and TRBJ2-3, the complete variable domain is EAGVVQSPRYKIIEKKQPVAFWCNPISGHNTLYWYLQNLGQGPELLIRYENEEAVDDSQLPKDRFSAERLKGVDSTLKIQPAELGDSAVYLCASSLGHDTQYFGPGTRLTVL.

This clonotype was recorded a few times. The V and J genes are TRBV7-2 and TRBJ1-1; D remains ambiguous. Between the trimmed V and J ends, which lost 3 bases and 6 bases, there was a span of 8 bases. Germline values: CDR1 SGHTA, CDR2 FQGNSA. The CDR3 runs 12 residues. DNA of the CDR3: TGTGCCAGCAGCTTCCTCAACTCTGAAGCTTTCTTT. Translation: CASSFLNSEAFF.

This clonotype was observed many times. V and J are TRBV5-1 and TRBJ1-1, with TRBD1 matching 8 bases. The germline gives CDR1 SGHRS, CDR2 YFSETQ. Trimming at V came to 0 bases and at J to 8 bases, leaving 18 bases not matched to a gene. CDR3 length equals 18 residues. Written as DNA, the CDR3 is TGCGCCAGCAGCTTGGCGTTTTGGCAGGGTTCAGGGGGCCCAGAAGCTTTCTTT. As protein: CASSLAFWQGSGGPEAFF.

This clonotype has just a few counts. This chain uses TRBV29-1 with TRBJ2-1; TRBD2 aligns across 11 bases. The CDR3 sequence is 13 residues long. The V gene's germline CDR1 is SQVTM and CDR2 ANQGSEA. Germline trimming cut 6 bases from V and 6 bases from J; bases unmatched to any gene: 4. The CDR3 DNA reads TGCAGCGTAGCTAGCGGGAGGACCAATGAGCAGTTCTTC. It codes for CSVASGRTNEQFF.

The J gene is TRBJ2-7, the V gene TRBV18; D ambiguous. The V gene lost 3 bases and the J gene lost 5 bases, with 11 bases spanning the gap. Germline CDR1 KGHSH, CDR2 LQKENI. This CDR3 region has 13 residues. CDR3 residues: CASSPLGLNEQYF. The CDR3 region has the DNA TGTGCCAGCTCACCCCTGGGCCTAAACGAGCAGTACTTC.